Following are 32 T cell receptor beta chains from one sample sequenced in a study of T-cell reconstitution after alpha-beta-depleted transplantation in children (TCRdb year 2016). Libraries were prepared through PCR. Sequencing was carried out with an Illumina HiSeq 2500. TCR libraries were prepared with molecular barcoding, using unique molecular identifiers to normalize TCRbeta repertoire quantification. TCRdb reran the public reads through fastp at Q25 and MiXCR, keeping productive beta chains. Rows are combined by CDR3 protein, so each entry shows the most common genes and DNA. Recorded for this sample are some 260,000 distinct CDR3 sequences; about 24% of them occurred a single time. The top ten clonotypes cover about 5% of the sample. Sample treatment or condition, as interpreted from the label and publication: allogeneic hematopoietic cell transplantation with graft depleted of TCRalphabeta T cells and CD19 B cells.

The sample here was PBMCs, mostly from graft donor cells, taken 360 days after TCRalphabeta/CD19-depleted stem cell transplant. The receptors stem from a female patient aged 2-10 years who had a stem cell transplant for congenital amegakaryocytic thrombocytopenia, so the T cells may come from the graft donor.

This clonotype occurred many times. The rearrangement links TRBV12-3 or TRBV12-4 to TRBJ2-3; no clear D gene. This CDR3 spans 12 amino acids. V lost 5 bases, J lost 4 bases, and 7 bases lay in between. Written as DNA, the CDR3 is TGTGCCAGCAGTCGACCGGCAGATACGCAGTATTTT. It is translated as CASSRPADTQYF.

This clonotype appeared many times. The rearrangement links TRBV6-6 to TRBJ1-1, with TRBD1 matching 9 bases. The V gene's germline CDR1 is MNHNY and CDR2 SVGAGI (reference sequence). This CDR3 is built from 12 residues. The V segment lost 6 bases and the J segment 12 bases; nucleotides outside the gene matches: 8. The CDR3 protein is CASSPTGQGPFF. In DNA form, the CDR3 reads TGTGCCAGCAGCCCGACGGGACAGGGCCCTTTCTTT.

This clonotype turned up a few times. The genes are TRBV6-5 and TRBJ1-6, with D perhaps matching TRBD1 (5 bases). Trimming shortened V by 2 bases and J by 0 bases, and 11 bases separated the two germline ends. The germline gives CDR1 MNHEY, CDR2 SVGAGI. The CDR3 has 17 amino acids. The CDR3: CASSYGYRSSYNSPLHF. CDR3 bases: TGTGCCAGCAGTTACGGGTACAGGAGCTCCTATAATTCACCCCTCCACTTT.

This clonotype was seen ten or more times. V and J are TRBV20-1 and TRBJ2-7; no clear D. Germline V gene sequence: CDR1 DFQATT, CDR2 SNEGSKA (reference sequence). This CDR3 comprises 14 residues. The V end was cut by 5 bases, the J end by 0 bases, with 14 bases between. This CDR3 is CSAEEVPSSYEQYF. The CDR3 bases are TGCAGTGCTGAGGAAGTCCCGAGCTCCTACGAGCAGTACTTC.

The chain uses TRBV20-1 and TRBJ1-5, with D unclear. The V gene lost 1 base and the J gene lost 4 bases, with 8 bases spanning the gap. The CDR3 length is 13 residues. Germline CDR1 reads DFQATT; CDR2 reads SNEGSKA (reference sequence). CDR3 sequence: CSARGSENQPQHF. The CDR3 DNA is TGCAGTGCTAGAGGGTCCGAGAATCAGCCCCAGCATTTT.

The gene calls are TRBV5-1 and TRBJ2-7; TRBD1 matches at 10 bases. CDR3 length: 16 amino acids. V was pared by 4 bases and J by 6 bases, with 13 bases of the junction left unmatched. Germline-derived CDR1 and CDR2 are SGHRS and YFSETQ. This chain's CDR3 is CASSKDRGLIGSEQYF. CDR3 DNA: TGCGCCAGCAGCAAAGACAGGGGGCTCATAGGTTCCGAGCAGTACTTC.

The CDR3 nucleotides are TGTGCCACCAGCAGGGGGGTGGGGCATCAGTTCTTC. Translated: CATSRGVGHQFF. V is TRBV15 and J is TRBJ2-1, with D perhaps matching TRBD1 or TRBD2 (5 bases each). V gave up 3 bases and J gave up 13 bases, with 13 bases separating them. CDR1 LNHNV and CDR2 YYDKDF come from the germline V gene (reference sequence). This CDR3 contains 12 residues.

CDR3 coding DNA: TGTGCCAGCAGCTTAGCGGTGCTAAACTATGGCTACACCTTC. Translated, it gives CASSLAVLNYGYTF. The V call is TRBV7-9, the J call TRBJ1-2; D is unclear. CDR3 length: 14 residues. Germline loops: CDR1 SEHNR, CDR2 FQNEAQ (reference sequence). V lost 0 bases and J 2 bases, leaving 7 bases between the germline ends.

A few counts support this clonotype. This rearrangement joins TRBV20-1 to TRBJ1-3, with a possible D match to TRBD1 (6 bases). This CDR3 has 14 amino acids. Trimming shortened V by 1 base and J by 2 bases, and 9 bases separated the two germline ends. CDR1 and CDR2 from the germline V gene are DFQATT and SNEGSKA (reference sequence). The chain's CDR3 is CSARVPGAGNTIYF. Written as DNA, the CDR3 is TGCAGTGCTAGAGTGCCAGGGGCTGGAAACACCATATATTTT.

The chain uses TRBV27 and TRBJ1-5, with no clear D. In germline, CDR1 is MNHEY, CDR2 SMNVEV (reference sequence). This CDR3 is built from 16 residues. Deletions cut 5 bases from V and 7 bases from J, with 21 bases between. The CDR3 loop reads CASSLRSTLEGQPQHF. The CDR3 region has the DNA TGTGCCAGCAGTCTGCGTTCGACACTGGAGGGCCAGCCCCAGCATTTT.

This chain uses TRBV6-2 or TRBV6-3 with TRBJ2-7; 10 positions match TRBD2. This CDR3 comprises 18 residues. V lost 0 bases and J lost 5; bases outside the gene matches: 13. Germline CDR1 reads MNHEY; CDR2 reads SVGEGT. The CDR3 DNA reads as TGTGCCAGCAGTTACTCGATCGTCGATGTCCTAGCGGGAGACGAGCAGTACTTC. Translating it yields CASSYSIVDVLAGDEQYF.

In this sample, this clonotype turned up a few times. V and J are TRBV4-1 and TRBJ1-4, with TRBD1 matching over 11 bases. The germline CDR1 and CDR2 sequences are MGHRA and YSYEKL. This CDR3 is built from 18 residues. J was trimmed by 8 bases and V by 0 bases; bases with no gene match: 11. The CDR3 DNA reads as TGCGCCAGCAGCCAAGAAAGGTTCGAGGGACAGGGGGGCGAAAAACTGTTTTTT. It translates to CASSQERFEGQGGEKLFF.

This clonotype was seen a handful of times. The V call is TRBV10-1, the J call TRBJ2-3; D not certain. Trimming stripped 2 bases from V and 0 bases from J, with 6 bases between. The CDR3 covers 14 residues. The germline V gene encodes CDR1 WNHNN and CDR2 SYGVQD (reference sequence). CDR3: CASSEVRSTDTQYF. CDR3 sequence (DNA): TGCGCCAGCAGTGAGGTACGGAGCACAGATACGCAGTATTTT.

This clonotype was detected a few times. The chain links TRBV20-1 to TRBJ2-3; maybe TRBD2 (5 bases). Between the trimmed V and J ends, which lost 6 bases and 2 bases, there was a span of 15 bases. CDR3 length: 14 residues. Germline lookup yields CDR1 DFQATT and CDR2 SNEGSKA (reference sequence). CDR3 sequence: CSAFESGATDTQYF. The CDR3 DNA reads TGCAGTGCCTTCGAGAGCGGAGCCACAGATACGCAGTATTTT.

The chain combines TRBV12-3 or TRBV12-4 with TRBJ2-7, with 10 positions matching TRBD2. V shed 5 bases, J shed 3 bases, and the junction held 7 bases outside the gene matches. This CDR3 has 15 residues. DNA of the CDR3: TGTGCCAGCAGTCCTACCGGGACTAGCGACTACGAGCAGTACTTC. Protein sequence: CASSPTGTSDYEQYF.

Notes on this clonotype: An end of the junction does not agree with germline; a read error may underlie this. The CDR3 sequence is CTSSLFLTGVGTDTQYF. The CDR3 DNA reads TGTACCAGCAGTTTATTTCTGACAGGGGTCGGGACAGATACGCAGTATTTT. The chain carries TRBV12-3 or TRBV12-4 and TRBJ2-3; 8 nucleotides match TRBD1. The CDR3 sequence is 17 residues long.

The chain links TRBV20-1 to TRBJ1-1; maybe TRBD1 (5 bases). From germline, CDR1 is DFQATT and CDR2 SNEGSKA (reference sequence). This CDR3 has 13 amino acids. Trimming removed 7 bases at V and 7 bases at J, with 19 bases between. The CDR3 loop reads CSGGGGVVGEAFF. The CDR3 DNA sequence: TGCAGTGGTGGGGGTGGGGTTGTGGGTGAAGCTTTCTTT.

V and J are TRBV21-1 and TRBJ1-5. TRBV21-1 is annotated as a pseudogene. The CDR3 is 16 residues long. DNA for the CDR3: TGTGCCAGCAGCAAAGAAGTTCCGTATAGCAATCAGCCCCAGCATTTT. Its translation: CASSKEVPYSNQPQHF.

A few counts support this clonotype. This chain connects TRBV27 to TRBJ2-5; TRBD2 agrees at 7 bases. V shed 3 bases and J 2 bases; nucleotides not matched to a gene: 3. The germline CDR1 and CDR2 sequences are MNHEY and SMNVEV (reference sequence). This CDR3 region has 14 residues. This chain's CDR3 is CASSLPGLQETQYF. The CDR3, as DNA: TGTGCCAGCAGTTTGCCGGGACTACAAGAGACCCAGTACTTC.

On this clonotype: A read error may explain this, as a much larger clone is one base away. The rearrangement joins TRBV9 to TRBJ2-2, with TRBD2 as a possible D gene (6 bases). Germline-derived CDR1 and CDR2 are SGDLS and YYNGEE. CDR3 length: 17 amino acids. The ends were cut back, 0 bases at V and 5 bases at J, with 17 bases in the middle. The CDR3 protein is CASSVATCRAGTGELFF. CDR3 DNA: TGTGCCAGCAGCGTAGCTACCTGCAGGGCGGGGACCGGGGAGCTGTTTTTT.

J is TRBJ2-7 and V is TRBV5-6, with D possibly matching TRBD2 (6 bases). Germline CDR1 reads SGHDT; CDR2 reads YYEEEE. Between the trimmed V and J ends, which lost 0 bases and 3 bases, there was a span of 13 bases. The CDR3 totals 15 residues. CDR3 residues: CASSLVYSSDYEQYF. The CDR3 DNA reads TGTGCCAGCAGCTTGGTATATTCTAGCGACTACGAGCAGTACTTC.

This chain uses TRBV30 with TRBJ2-7, with 8 bases aligning to TRBD1. In germline, CDR1 is GTSNPN, CDR2 SVGIG (reference sequence). The ends lost 1 base at V and 3 bases at J; junction bases unmatched: 5. The CDR3 length is 14 residues. The DNA for the CDR3 is TGTGCCTGGAGTGAGGGGACAGGTTTCTACGAGCAGTACTTC. Protein product: CAWSEGTGFYEQYF. The full variable domain, with the rest looked up from reference TRBV30 and TRBJ2-7, is SQTIHQWPATLVQPVGSPLSLECTVEGTSNPNLYWYRQAAGRGLQLLFYSVGIGQISSEVPQNLSASRPQDRQFILSSKKLLLSDSGFYLCAWSEGTGFYEQYFGPGTRLTVT.

This clonotype has at least ten counts. The chain uses TRBV12-3 or TRBV12-4 and TRBJ2-7; TRBD2 is a possible D gene (6 bases). With 2 bases removed from V and 3 bases from J, the gap between germline ends came to 14 bases. The CDR3 spans 15 residues. CDR3 bases: TGTGCCAGCAGTTTATATGGGGGGAAATACTACGAGCAGTACTTC. Translating gives CASSLYGGKYYEQYF.

The chain employs TRBV12-3 or TRBV12-4 and TRBJ1-4; tentatively, D is TRBD1 (5 bases). V lost 8 bases and J 5 bases, leaving 18 bases between the germline ends. This CDR3 region has 15 residues. The DNA for the CDR3 is TGTGCCAGCGCCACTTCCTCGAGGGGCAATGAAAAACTGTTTTTT. This sequence encodes CASATSSRGNEKLFF.

The chain uses TRBV12-3 or TRBV12-4 and TRBJ1-1, with 7 positions matching TRBD1. CDR3 size: 14 residues. The trim removed 6 bases at V and 4 bases at J, leaving 8 bases unmatched. CDR3: CASSPRDSGTEAFF. In DNA form, the CDR3 reads TGTGCCAGCAGCCCTAGGGACAGTGGCACTGAAGCTTTCTTT.

V gene TRBV7-9 combines with J gene TRBJ1-4, with 9 positions matching TRBD1. CDR3 length: 17 residues. V dropped 5 bases and J dropped 8; count of bases not matched to a gene: 15. Germline V gene lookup returns CDR1 SEHNR and CDR2 FQNEAQ (reference sequence). The CDR3 loop is CASSPRSTGGAWEKLFF. The CDR3 DNA reads as TGTGCCAGCAGCCCACGTAGCACAGGGGGCGCTTGGGAAAAACTGTTTTTT.

This clonotype was detected a few times. This chain joins TRBV6-4 and TRBJ2-1, with a weak D call TRBD2 (7 bases). This CDR3 comprises 14 residues. Germline lookup yields CDR1 MRHNA and CDR2 SNTAGT. Between the trimmed V and J ends, which lost 3 bases and 3 bases, there was a span of 9 bases. The chain's CDR3 is CASSEGGDYNEQFF. In DNA, the CDR3 is TGTGCCAGCAGTGAAGGGGGGGACTACAATGAGCAGTTCTTC.

The chain employs TRBV15 and TRBJ2-3; D is unclear. V lost 5 bases to trimming and J lost 5 bases, with 11 bases between them. In germline, CDR1 is LNHNV, CDR2 YYDKDF (reference sequence). This CDR3 region has 13 residues. The CDR3 nucleotides are TGTGCCACCAGCCCCCGAGACATAGATACGCAGTATTTT. This sequence encodes CATSPRDIDTQYF.

In this sample, this clonotype turned up a few times. The rearrangement uses TRBV5-6 and TRBJ1-2, with TRBD1 matching over 7 bases. The CDR3 runs to 14 residues. V dropped 2 bases and J dropped 5; count of bases not matched to a gene: 6. Germline loops: CDR1 SGHDT, CDR2 YYEEEE. DNA of the CDR3: TGTGCCAGCAGCTTAACCGGGACAGTATATGGCTACACCTTC. It translates to CASSLTGTVYGYTF.

The chain links TRBV6-5 to TRBJ1-6; no firm D call. The germline CDR1 and CDR2 sequences are MNHEY and SVGAGI. This CDR3 contains 17 residues. V dropped 0 bases and J dropped 9 bases, with 18 bases sitting between them. CDR3 nucleotide sequence: TGTGCCAGCAGTTACTCCCTAAGGCAGGTCTCGGGTTCACCCCTCCACTTT. As protein: CASSYSLRQVSGSPLHF.

This clonotype turned up a few times. The chain has TRBV4-2 and TRBJ2-3, with 7 bases that match TRBD2. CDR1 LGHNA and CDR2 YNFKEQ come from the germline V gene. J was trimmed by 6 bases and V by 1 base; bases with no gene match: 13. CDR3 length: 17 residues. The CDR3, as DNA: TGTGCCAGCAGCCAAGCTGCTTTGGCGGGAGAGTCTGATACGCAGTATTTT. As protein: CASSQAALAGESDTQYF.

This clonotype was detected many times. V gene TRBV10-3 combines with J gene TRBJ2-3, with unresolved D. Germline CDR1 and CDR2: ENHRY and SYGVKD. The germline V and J ends were trimmed by 5 bases and 2 bases, with 8 bases remaining between them. The CDR3 totals 13 residues. The CDR3 DNA sequence: TGTGCCATCAGTATAGAACCCACAGATACGCAGTATTTT. This encodes CAISIEPTDTQYF.